A selection of T cell receptor beta chains follows, all from one sample in a study of spatial heterogeneity in lung cancer. TCRdb analysed the 5' RACE reads with MiXCR anew, one entry per CDR3 protein. This table holds about 24,000 distinct CDR3 sequences, around 8.8% found once. The source was lung tumor tissue, collected at surgery. These receptors came from a male donor with early-stage non-small cell lung cancer. CDR3s include the opening cysteine and the closing phenylalanine or tryptophan. A D gene is named only where the DNA matches it firmly. Where a row states a size, it is once, few, many or the class of an expanded clone; other rows omit it.

V	J	D	size	CDR3	DNA
TRBV20-1	TRBJ2-7	.	many	CSAGPGGAYEQYF	TGCAGTGCCGGCCCCGGAGGAGCCTACGAGCAGTACTTC
TRBV10-3	TRBJ2-7	TRBD1	few	CAIKDREYSEQYF	TGTGCCATCAAGGACAGGGAATACTCCGAGCAGTACTTC
TRBV27	TRBJ2-5	.	few	CASSFEAVSPGTQYF	TGTGCCAGCAGTTTTGAGGCAGTCTCACCAGGGACCCAGTACTTC
TRBV9	TRBJ2-3	TRBD2	many	CASSVGPLLAGGPSTDTQYF	TGTGCCAGCAGCGTAGGGCCCCTACTAGCGGGGGGACCTAGCACAGATACGCAGTATTTT
TRBV27	TRBJ2-3	.	medium-sized	CASRYGIASDTQYF	TGTGCCAGCAGATATGGAATAGCATCCGATACGCAGTATTTT
TRBV12-3/TRBV12-4	TRBJ2-7	TRBD2	many	CASSLGTSGGRNYEQYF	TGTGCCAGCAGTTTAGGGACTAGCGGGGGGCGTAACTACGAGCAGTACTTC
TRBV5-1	TRBJ2-2	TRBD2	.	CASSSTSGATGELFF	TGCGCCAGCAGCTCTACTAGCGGGGCAACCGGGGAGCTGTTTTTT
TRBV15	TRBJ1-6	.	medium-sized	CATSQGKISPLHF	TGTGCCACCAGTCAGGGGAAGATTTCACCCCTCCACTTT
TRBV11-2	TRBJ1-2	TRBD1	many	CASSLLLPGTGNGYTF	TGTGCCAGCAGCTTATTACTACCCGGGACAGGGAATGGCTACACCTTC
TRBV6-6	TRBJ2-3	TRBD1	many	CASSRQGASTDTQYF	TGTGCCAGCAGTCGACAGGGGGCTAGCACAGATACGCAGTATTTT
TRBV6-5	TRBJ2-4	TRBD2	.	CASSYRSGTSKNIQYF	TGTGCCAGCAGTTACAGGAGCGGGACTTCCAAAAACATTCAGTACTTC
TRBV6-2/TRBV6-3	TRBJ1-3	.	few	CASTRREWDTIYF	TGTGCCAGCACCCGACGTGAGTGGGACACCATATATTTT
TRBV28	TRBJ2-7	.	many	CASSSTIEDYEQYF	TGTGCCAGCAGTTCGACTATAGAGGACTACGAGCAGTACTTC
TRBV9	TRBJ2-1	TRBD2	many	CASSVGASGMMDEQFF	TGTGCCAGCAGCGTAGGTGCTAGCGGGATGATGGATGAGCAGTTCTTC
TRBV6-5	TRBJ2-7	.	few	CASLGEGGYEQYF	TGTGCCAGCCTAGGCGAGGGGGGGTACGAGCAGTACTTC
TRBV7-9	TRBJ2-2	.	many	CASSPRNTGELFF	TGTGCCAGCAGTCCACGGAACACCGGGGAGCTGTTTTTT
TRBV12-3/TRBV12-4	TRBJ2-7	.	few	CASSPGYHSEQYF	TGTGCCAGCAGCCCAGGCTATCACTCCGAGCAGTACTTC
TRBV7-9	TRBJ1-2	.	many	CASSMDSYGYTF	TGTGCCAGCAGCATGGACAGCTATGGCTACACCTTC
TRBV7-9	TRBJ1-1	.	many	CASSLAPRTEAFF	TGTGCCAGCAGCTTAGCCCCCAGGACTGAAGCTTTCTTT
TRBV4-3	TRBJ2-7	.	medium-sized	CASSQGNPSYEQYF	TGCGCCAGCAGCCAGGGGAACCCCTCCTACGAGCAGTACTTC
TRBV5-1	TRBJ2-1	.	many	CASTDSRIYNEQFF	TGCGCCAGCACGGACAGCCGAATTTACAATGAGCAGTTCTTC
TRBV2	TRBJ2-2	.	.	CASRAGQNTGELFF	TGTGCCAGCAGGGCCGGACAGAACACCGGGGAGCTGTTTTTT
TRBV6-5	TRBJ1-6	.	few	CASKPPGEGGSPLHF	TGTGCCAGCAAACCACCCGGAGAAGGTGGTTCACCCCTCCACTTT
TRBV7-2	TRBJ2-1	.	many	CASSPRGPYNEQFF	TGTGCCAGCAGCCCAAGAGGGCCCTACAATGAGCAGTTCTTC
TRBV27	TRBJ1-5	.	few	CASSFAIFQPQHF	TGTGCCAGCAGTTTCGCGATATTTCAGCCCCAGCATTTT
TRBV6-5	TRBJ1-2	TRBD1	large	CASSYSTGRSYGYTF	TGTGCCAGCAGTTACTCGACAGGGAGGAGCTATGGCTACACCTTC
TRBV7-3	TRBJ2-2	.	many	CASSLEPRGGELFF	TGTGCCAGCAGCTTAGAGCCACGGGGCGGGGAGCTGTTTTTT
TRBV20-1	TRBJ2-7	TRBD1	many	CSGEGQTYEQYF	TGCAGTGGAGAGGGACAGACCTACGAGCAGTACTTC
TRBV7-3	TRBJ1-1	.	many	CASSPSGAGTTEAFF	TGTGCCAGCAGCCCCTCGGGGGCAGGGACCACTGAAGCTTTCTTT
TRBV25-1	TRBJ2-6	.	many	CASSERSSGANVLTF	TGTGCCAGCAGTGAACGGAGCTCTGGGGCCAACGTCCTGACTTTC
TRBV12-3/TRBV12-4	TRBJ2-1	TRBD2	few	CASSEGLAVREQFF	TGTGCCAGCAGTGAAGGACTAGCAGTAAGGGAGCAGTTCTTC
TRBV10-3	TRBJ2-7	TRBD1	.	CAISDWTGGGYEQYF	TGTGCCATCAGTGACTGGACAGGGGGCGGATACGAGCAGTACTTC
TRBV5-4	TRBJ1-2	TRBD1	.	CASSASTGGPGGNYGYTF	TGTGCCAGCAGCGCCTCGACAGGGGGCCCGGGCGGCAACTATGGCTACACCTTC
TRBV7-2	TRBJ2-2	TRBD2	many	CASSFLAGGLAGELFF	TGTGCCAGCAGCTTCCTAGCGGGAGGGCTGGCCGGGGAGCTGTTTTTT
TRBV28	TRBJ2-1	TRBD2	.	CASSTLAGGLPSYNEQFF	TGTGCCAGCAGTACGTTAGCGGGGGGCCTTCCCTCCTACAATGAGCAGTTCTTC
TRBV7-9	TRBJ2-7	TRBD1	many	CASSPQGTGADEQYF	TGTGCCAGCAGCCCACAAGGGACAGGGGCTGACGAGCAGTACTTC
TRBV7-2	TRBJ2-6	.	many	CASSLGGSGANVLTF	TGTGCCAGCAGCTTAGGAGGCTCTGGGGCCAACGTCCTGACTTTC
TRBV20-1	TRBJ1-2	.	many	CSAPMTDGPYGYTF	TGCAGTGCCCCAATGACGGACGGACCGTATGGCTACACCTTC
TRBV19	TRBJ1-4	.	many	CASTAAGEKLFF	TGTGCCAGTACCGCCGCGGGCGAAAAACTGTTTTTT